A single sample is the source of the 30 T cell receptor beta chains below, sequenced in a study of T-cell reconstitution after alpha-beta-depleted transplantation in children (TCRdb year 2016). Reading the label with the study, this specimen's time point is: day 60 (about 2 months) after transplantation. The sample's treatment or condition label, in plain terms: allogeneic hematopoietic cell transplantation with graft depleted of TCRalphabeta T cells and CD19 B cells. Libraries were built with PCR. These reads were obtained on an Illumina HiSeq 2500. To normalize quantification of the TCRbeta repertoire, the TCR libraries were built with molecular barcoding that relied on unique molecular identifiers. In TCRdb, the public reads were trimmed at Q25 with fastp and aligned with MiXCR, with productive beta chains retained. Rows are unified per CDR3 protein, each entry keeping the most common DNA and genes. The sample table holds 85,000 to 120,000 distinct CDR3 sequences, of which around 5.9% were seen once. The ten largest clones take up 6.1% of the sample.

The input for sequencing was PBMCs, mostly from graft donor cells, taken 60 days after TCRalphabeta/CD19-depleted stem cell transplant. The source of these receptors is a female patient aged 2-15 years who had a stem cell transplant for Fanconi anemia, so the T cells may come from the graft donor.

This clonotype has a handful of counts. DNA of the CDR3: TGTGCCAGCAGCCACGACCGCGGCTCCTACGAGCAGTACTTC. It yields the protein CASSHDRGSYEQYF. This sequence joins TRBV3-1 and TRBJ2-7; D gene unclear. There are 14 residues in the CDR3. Germline V lookup: CDR1 LGHDT, CDR2 YNNKEL (reference sequence). Trimming left V 3 bases short and J 0 bases short, with 9 bases between.

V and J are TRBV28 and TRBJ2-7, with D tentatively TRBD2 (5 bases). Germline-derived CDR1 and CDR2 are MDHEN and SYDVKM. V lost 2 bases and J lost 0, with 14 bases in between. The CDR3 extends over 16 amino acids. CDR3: CASSLSGLLGSYEQYF. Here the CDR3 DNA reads TGTGCCAGCAGTTTAAGTGGGCTACTAGGCTCCTACGAGCAGTACTTC.

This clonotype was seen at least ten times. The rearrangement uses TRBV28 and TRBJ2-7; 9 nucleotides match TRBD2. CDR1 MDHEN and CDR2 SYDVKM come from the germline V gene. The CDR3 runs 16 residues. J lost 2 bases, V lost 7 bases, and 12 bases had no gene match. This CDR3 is CASTPWGLALPYEQYF. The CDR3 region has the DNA TGTGCCAGCACCCCATGGGGACTAGCCCTCCCCTACGAGCAGTACTTC.

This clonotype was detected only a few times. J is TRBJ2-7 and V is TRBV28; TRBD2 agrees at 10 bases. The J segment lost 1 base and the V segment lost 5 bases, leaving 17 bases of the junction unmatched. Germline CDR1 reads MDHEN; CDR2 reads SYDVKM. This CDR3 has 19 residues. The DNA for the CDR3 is TGTGCCAGCAGTCCCTGGGGATTGGCTAGCGGGGGTGCATCCTACGAGCAGTACTTC. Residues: CASSPWGLASGGASYEQYF. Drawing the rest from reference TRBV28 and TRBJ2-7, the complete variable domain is DVKVTQSSRYLVKRTGEKVFLECVQDMDHENMFWYRQDPGLGLRLIYFSYDVKMKEKGDIPEGYSVSREKKERFSLILESASTNQTSMYLCASSPWGLASGGASYEQYFGPGTRLTVT.

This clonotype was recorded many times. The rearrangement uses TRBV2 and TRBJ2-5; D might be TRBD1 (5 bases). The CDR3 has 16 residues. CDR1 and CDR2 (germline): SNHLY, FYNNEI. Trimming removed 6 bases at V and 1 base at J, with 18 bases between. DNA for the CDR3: TGTGCCAGCAGCAGACAGTCCCCAATATCCCAAGAGACCCAGTACTTC. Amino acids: CASSRQSPISQETQYF.

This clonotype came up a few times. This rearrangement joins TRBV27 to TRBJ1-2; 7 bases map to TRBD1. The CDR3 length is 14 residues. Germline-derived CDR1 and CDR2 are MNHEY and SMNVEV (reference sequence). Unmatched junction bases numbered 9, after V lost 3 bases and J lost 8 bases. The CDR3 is CASSFDRDSVGYTF. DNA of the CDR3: TGTGCCAGCAGTTTCGACAGGGACTCGGTAGGCTACACCTTC.

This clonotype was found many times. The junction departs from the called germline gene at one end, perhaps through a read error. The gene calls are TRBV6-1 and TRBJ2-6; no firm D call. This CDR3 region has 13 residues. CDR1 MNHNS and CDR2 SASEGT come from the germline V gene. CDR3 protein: CAISSSGANVLTF. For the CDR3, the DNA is TGTGCCATCAGTAGCTCTGGGGCCAACGTCCTGACTTTC.

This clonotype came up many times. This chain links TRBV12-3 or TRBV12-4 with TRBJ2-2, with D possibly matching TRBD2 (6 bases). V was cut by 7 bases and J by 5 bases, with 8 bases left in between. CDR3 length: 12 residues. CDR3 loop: CASIRGTGELFF. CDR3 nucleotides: TGTGCCAGCATTCGGGGGACCGGGGAGCTGTTTTTT.

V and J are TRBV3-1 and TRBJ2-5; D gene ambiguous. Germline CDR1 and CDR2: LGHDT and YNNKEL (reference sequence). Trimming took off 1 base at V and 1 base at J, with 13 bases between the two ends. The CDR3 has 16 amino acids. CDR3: CASSQGARSVQETQYF. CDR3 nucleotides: TGTGCCAGCAGCCAAGGAGCGCGGAGCGTCCAAGAGACCCAGTACTTC.

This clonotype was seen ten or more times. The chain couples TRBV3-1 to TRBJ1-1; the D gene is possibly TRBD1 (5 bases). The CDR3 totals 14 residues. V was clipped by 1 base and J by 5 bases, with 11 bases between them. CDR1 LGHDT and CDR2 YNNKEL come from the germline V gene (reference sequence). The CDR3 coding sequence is TGTGCCAGCAGCCAAGCAGGGTTGTGGACTGAAGCTTTCTTT. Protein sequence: CASSQAGLWTEAFF.

CDR3 sequence: CASSDGYMVAPPTISTSTDTQYF. The DNA for the CDR3 is TGTGCCAGCAGTGATGGTTACATGGTGGCACCCCCTACTATTTCCACTAGCACAGATACGCAGTATTTT. The gene calls are TRBV2 and TRBJ2-3, with no clear D. CDR1 is SNHLY and CDR2 is FYNNEI in the germline V gene. The CDR3 has 23 residues. Trimming took 3 bases from V and 0 from J, leaving 34 bases between them.

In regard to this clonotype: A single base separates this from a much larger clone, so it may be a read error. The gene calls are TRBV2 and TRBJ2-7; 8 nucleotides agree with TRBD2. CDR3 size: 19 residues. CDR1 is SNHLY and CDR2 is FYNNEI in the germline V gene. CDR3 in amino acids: CTSSHSPGTRGLKSYEQYF. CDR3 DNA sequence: TGTACCAGCAGTCATTCGCCCGGGACTAGAGGACTAAAATCCTACGAGCAGTACTTC.

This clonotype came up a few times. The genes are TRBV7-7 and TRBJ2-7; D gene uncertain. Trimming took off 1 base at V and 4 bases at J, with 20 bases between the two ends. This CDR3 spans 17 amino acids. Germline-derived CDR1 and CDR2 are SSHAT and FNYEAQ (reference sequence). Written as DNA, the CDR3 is TGTGCCAGCAGCTTAGGTATCCAGCAACCGGTACTTTACGAGCAGTACTTC. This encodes CASSLGIQQPVLYEQYF.

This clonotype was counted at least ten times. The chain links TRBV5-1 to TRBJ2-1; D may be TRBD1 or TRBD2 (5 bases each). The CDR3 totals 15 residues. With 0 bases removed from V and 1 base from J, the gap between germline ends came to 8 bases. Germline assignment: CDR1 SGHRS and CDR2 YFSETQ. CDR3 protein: CASSLGGGSYNEQFF. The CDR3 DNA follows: TGCGCCAGCAGCTTGGGTGGGGGTTCCTACAATGAGCAGTTCTTC.

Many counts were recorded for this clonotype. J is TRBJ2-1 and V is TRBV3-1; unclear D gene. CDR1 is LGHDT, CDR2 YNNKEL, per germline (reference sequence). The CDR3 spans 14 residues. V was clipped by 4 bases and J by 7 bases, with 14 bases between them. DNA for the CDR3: TGTGCCAGCAGCCGACCACCAAATGATAATGAGCAGTTCTTC. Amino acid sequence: CASSRPPNDNEQFF.

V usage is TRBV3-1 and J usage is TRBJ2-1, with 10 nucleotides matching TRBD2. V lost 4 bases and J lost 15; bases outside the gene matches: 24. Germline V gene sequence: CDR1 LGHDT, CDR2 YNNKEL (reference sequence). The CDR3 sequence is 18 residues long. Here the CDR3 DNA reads TGTGCCAGCAGCCCAATAGCATCACCGACTAGCGGGCCATCCACCCGGTTCTTC. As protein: CASSPIASPTSGPSTRFF.

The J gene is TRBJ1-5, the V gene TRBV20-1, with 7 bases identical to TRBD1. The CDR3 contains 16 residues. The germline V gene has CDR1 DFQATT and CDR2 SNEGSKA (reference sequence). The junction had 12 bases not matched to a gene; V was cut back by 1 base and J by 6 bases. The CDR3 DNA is TGCAGTGCTAGAGCGAGGGGGCGCGGCTTTTCTCAGCCCCAGCATTTT. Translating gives CSARARGRGFSQPQHF.

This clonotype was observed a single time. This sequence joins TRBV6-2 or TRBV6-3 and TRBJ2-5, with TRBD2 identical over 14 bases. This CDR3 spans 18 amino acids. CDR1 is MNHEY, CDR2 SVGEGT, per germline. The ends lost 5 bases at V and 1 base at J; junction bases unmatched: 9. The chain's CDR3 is CASSPGTSGGKTQETQYF. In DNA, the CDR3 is TGTGCCAGCAGTCCCGGGACTAGCGGGGGAAAGACCCAAGAGACCCAGTACTTC.

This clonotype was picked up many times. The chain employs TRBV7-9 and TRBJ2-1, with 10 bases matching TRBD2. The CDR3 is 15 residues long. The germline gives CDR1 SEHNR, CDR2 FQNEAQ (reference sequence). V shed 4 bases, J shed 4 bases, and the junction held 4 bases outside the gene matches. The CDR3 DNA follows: TGTGCCAGCAGCTCAGGACTAGCGGAGTACAATGAGCAGTTCTTC. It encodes CASSSGLAEYNEQFF. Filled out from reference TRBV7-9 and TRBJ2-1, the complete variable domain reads DTGVSQNPRHKITKRGQNVTFRCDPISEHNRLYWYRQTLGQGPEFLTYFQNEAQLEKSRLLSDRFSAERPKGSFSTLEIQRTEQGDSAMYLCASSSGLAEYNEQFFGPGTRLTVL.

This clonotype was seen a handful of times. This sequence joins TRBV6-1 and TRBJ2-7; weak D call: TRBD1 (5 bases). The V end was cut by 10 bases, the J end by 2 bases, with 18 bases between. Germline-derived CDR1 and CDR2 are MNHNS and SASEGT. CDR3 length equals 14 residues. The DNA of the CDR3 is TGTGCCACCAGGGAAGCACAGGTCCCCTACGAGCAGTACTTC. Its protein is CATREAQVPYEQYF.

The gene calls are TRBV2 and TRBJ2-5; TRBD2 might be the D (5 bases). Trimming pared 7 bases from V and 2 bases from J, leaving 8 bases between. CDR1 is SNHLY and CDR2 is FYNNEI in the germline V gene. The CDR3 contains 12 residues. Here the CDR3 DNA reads TGTGCCAGCAAGGAGGTACAAGAGACCCAGTACTTC. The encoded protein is CASKEVQETQYF.

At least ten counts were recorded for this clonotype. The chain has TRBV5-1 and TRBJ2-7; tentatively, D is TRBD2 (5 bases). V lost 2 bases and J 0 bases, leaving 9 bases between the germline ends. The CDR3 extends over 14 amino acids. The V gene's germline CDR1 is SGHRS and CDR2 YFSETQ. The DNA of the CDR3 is TGCGCCAGCAGCTTCCGGGGAAGCTCCTACGAGCAGTACTTC. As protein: CASSFRGSSYEQYF.

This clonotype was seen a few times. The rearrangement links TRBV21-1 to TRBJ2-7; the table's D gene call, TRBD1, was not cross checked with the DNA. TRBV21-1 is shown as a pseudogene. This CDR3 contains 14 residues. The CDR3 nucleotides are TGTGCCAGGGCATCCGGGACAGAGGTCTACGAGCAGTACTTC. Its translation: CARASGTEVYEQYF.

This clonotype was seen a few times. Here the CDR3 DNA reads TGCGCCAGCAGCCAAGGTTGGACTAGCGGGGGGACCCGACAAGAGACCCAGTACTTC. It yields the protein CASSQGWTSGGTRQETQYF. This chain uses TRBV4-1 with TRBJ2-5, with TRBD2 identical over 14 bases. The V segment lost 1 base and the J segment 2 bases; nucleotides outside the gene matches: 9. The CDR3 is made up of 19 amino acids. Germline CDR1 and CDR2: MGHRA and YSYEKL.

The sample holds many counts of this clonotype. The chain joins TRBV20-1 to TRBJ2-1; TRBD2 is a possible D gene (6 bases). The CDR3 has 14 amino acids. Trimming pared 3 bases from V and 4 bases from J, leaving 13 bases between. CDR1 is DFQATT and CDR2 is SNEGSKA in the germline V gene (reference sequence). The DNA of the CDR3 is TGCAGTGCTAGCCGGGACTCACCTTACAATGAGCAGTTCTTC. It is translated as CSASRDSPYNEQFF.

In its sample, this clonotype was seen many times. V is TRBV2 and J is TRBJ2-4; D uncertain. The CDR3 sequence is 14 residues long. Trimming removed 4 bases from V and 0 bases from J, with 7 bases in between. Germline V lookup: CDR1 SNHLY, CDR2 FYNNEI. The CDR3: CASSVILAKNIQYF. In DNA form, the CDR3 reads TGTGCCAGCAGTGTGATTCTAGCCAAAAACATTCAGTACTTC.

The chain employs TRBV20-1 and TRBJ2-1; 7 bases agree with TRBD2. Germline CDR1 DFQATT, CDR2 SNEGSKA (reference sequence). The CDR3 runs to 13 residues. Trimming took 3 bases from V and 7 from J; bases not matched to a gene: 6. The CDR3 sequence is CSASRTSKNEQFF. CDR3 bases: TGCAGTGCTAGCAGGACTAGTAAGAATGAGCAGTTCTTC.

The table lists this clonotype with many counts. The CDR3 DNA is TGTGCCAGCAGTGAATCGAGACTAGCGGGAGACGGAGATACGCAGTATTTT. Its translation is CASSESRLAGDGDTQYF. This chain connects TRBV2 to TRBJ2-3, with 12 bases aligning to TRBD2. The CDR3 consists of 17 residues. The junction had 8 bases not matched to a gene; V was cut back by 2 bases and J by 5 bases. CDR1 is SNHLY and CDR2 is FYNNEI in the germline V gene.

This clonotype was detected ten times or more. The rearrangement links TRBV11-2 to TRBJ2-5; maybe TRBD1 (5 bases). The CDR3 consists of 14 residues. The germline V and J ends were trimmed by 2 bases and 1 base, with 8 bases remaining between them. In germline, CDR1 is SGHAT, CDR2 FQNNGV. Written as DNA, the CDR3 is TGTGCCAGCAGCTTAATTCAGGGCCAAGAGACCCAGTACTTC. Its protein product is CASSLIQGQETQYF.

The CDR3 DNA sequence: TGTGCCAGCAGTGGCCCTCCCTACGAGCAGTACTTC. Translated, it gives CASSGPPYEQYF. This sequence joins TRBV2 and TRBJ2-7, with unresolved D. Trimming shortened V by 4 bases and J by 2 bases, and 6 bases separated the two germline ends. The CDR3 covers 12 residues. Germline V gene sequence: CDR1 SNHLY, CDR2 FYNNEI.